The 30 T cell receptor beta chains in this list originate from one sample, sequenced in a study of CD8 T cells in ankylosing spondylitis. One entry per CDR3 protein, called by TCRdb with MiXCR from the 5' RACE reads. This table has roughly 190,000 distinct CDR3 sequences, about 13% appearing once. Sequenced: blood, either unsorted or a sorted T cell fraction (not recorded which). The receptors here all came from a male donor with ankylosing spondylitis or in good health (not recorded which).

The chain couples TRBV5-5 to TRBJ2-7, with TRBD1 matching over 10 bases. V shed 0 bases, J shed 7 bases, and the junction held 4 bases outside the gene matches. The CDR3 length is 14 residues. Germline CDR1 and CDR2: SGHKS and YYEKEE (reference sequence). This chain's CDR3 is CASSLGTGGWEQYF. The CDR3 DNA reads as TGTGCCAGCAGCTTGGGGACAGGGGGTTGGGAGCAGTACTTC.

The rearrangement links TRBV2 to TRBJ2-5; perhaps D is TRBD1 or TRBD2 (5 bases each). This CDR3 contains 13 residues. The V end was cut by 6 bases, the J end by 4 bases, with 12 bases between. The germline V gene encodes CDR1 SNHLY and CDR2 FYNNEI. The CDR3 region is CASRDGTGETQYF. The CDR3 DNA is TGTGCCAGCAGAGACGGGACCGGAGAGACCCAGTACTTC. Looking up the rest from reference TRBV2 and TRBJ2-5 gives the full variable domain: EPEVTQTPSHQVTQMGQEVILRCVPISNHLYFYWYRQILGQKVEFLVSFYNNEISEKSEIFDDQFSVERPDGSNFTLKIRSTKLEDSAMYFCASRDGTGETQYFGPGTRLLVL.

The chain is built from TRBV5-5 and TRBJ2-7; tentative D call: TRBD2 (6 bases). CDR1 and CDR2 (germline): SGHKS, YYEKEE (reference sequence). The CDR3 has 14 residues. V was trimmed by 7 bases and J by 3 bases, leaving 17 bases between them. This CDR3 is CASHHGRGNYEQYF. CDR3 nucleotide sequence: TGTGCCAGCCATCACGGACGGGGGAACTACGAGCAGTACTTC.

The sample holds many counts of this clonotype. The chain employs TRBV28 and TRBJ2-2; D uncertain. CDR1 MDHEN and CDR2 SYDVKM come from the germline V gene. The length of the CDR3 is 15 residues. The V end lost 3 bases, the J end lost 3 bases, and 11 bases lay between the germline ends. The CDR3 region has the DNA TGTGCCAGCAGTTTCCCCTTCAGAGACACCGGGGAGCTGTTTTTT. This translates into CASSFPFRDTGELFF.

A few counts support this clonotype. The chain uses TRBV6-4 and TRBJ2-1; 14 bases match TRBD2. Germline V gene data show CDR1 as MRHNA and CDR2 as SNTAGT. V lost 5 bases to trimming and J lost 6 bases; unmatched junction nucleotides: 27. The CDR3 has 23 residues. The chain's CDR3 is CASSPGLAGVSPSVQVKSNEQFF. The CDR3 bases are TGTGCCAGCAGTCCGGGACTAGCGGGAGTATCTCCATCAGTACAGGTAAAGAGCAATGAGCAGTTCTTC.

This clonotype was seen only a few times. The chain employs TRBV4-1 and TRBJ2-1; 10 nucleotides match TRBD2. Trimming at V came to 2 bases and at J to 9 bases, leaving 7 bases not matched to a gene. Germline V gene sequence: CDR1 MGHRA, CDR2 YSYEKL. The CDR3 loop spans 15 amino acids. The CDR3 DNA reads as TGCGCCAGCAGCCAACGGCTAGCGGGAGAAGGTGAGCAGTTCTTC. Translation: CASSQRLAGEGEQFF.

CDR3 nucleotides: TGTGCCAGCAGTGAAGTGGGTACTGAAGCTTTCTTT. Its protein product is CASSEVGTEAFF. V and J are TRBV2 and TRBJ1-1, with unresolved D. Between the trimmed V and J ends, which lost 1 base and 5 bases, there was a span of 5 bases. The CDR3 is 12 amino acids. Germline V gives CDR1 SNHLY, CDR2 FYNNEI. Looking up the rest from reference TRBV2 and TRBJ1-1 gives the full variable domain: EPEVTQTPSHQVTQMGQEVILRCVPISNHLYFYWYRQILGQKVEFLVSFYNNEISEKSEIFDDQFSVERPDGSNFTLKIRSTKLEDSAMYFCASSEVGTEAFFGQGTRLTVV.

The chain has TRBV19 and TRBJ1-2; D unresolved. Between the trimmed V and J ends, which lost 1 base and 3 bases, there was a span of 6 bases. The length of the CDR3 is 13 residues. From germline, CDR1 is LNHDA and CDR2 SQIVND (reference sequence). The CDR3 protein is CASSIGPDYGYTF. CDR3 in DNA: TGTGCCAGTAGTATAGGACCGGACTATGGCTACACCTTC.

This clonotype was seen more than once but under ten times. The V and J genes are TRBV18 and TRBJ2-3; D may be TRBD2 (5 bases). The CDR3 totals 16 residues. Germline V gives CDR1 KGHSH, CDR2 LQKENI. The V end was cut by 6 bases, the J end by 0 bases, with 16 bases between. CDR3 DNA sequence: TGTGCCAGCTCCCCCACTAGTTCTCTTAGCACAGATACGCAGTATTTT. This gives the protein CASSPTSSLSTDTQYF.

This sequence joins TRBV5-8 and TRBJ2-1, with TRBD1 matching over 7 bases. CDR1 SGHTS and CDR2 YDEGEE come from the germline V gene. This CDR3 contains 13 residues. V dropped 2 bases and J dropped 8; count of bases not matched to a gene: 4. The DNA for the CDR3 is TGTGCCAGCAGCTTCGGACAGGTCGATGAGCAGTTCTTC. Amino acids: CASSFGQVDEQFF.

This clonotype occurred many times. This chain connects TRBV15 to TRBJ2-2, with 11 nucleotides matching TRBD2. The ends lost 0 bases at V and 6 bases at J; junction bases unmatched: 0. Germline CDR1 LNHNV, CDR2 YYDKDF (reference sequence). The CDR3 sequence is 15 residues long. The CDR3 DNA reads as TGTGCCACCAGCAGAGATAGCGGGGGGGCCGGGGAGCTGTTTTTT. Its translation is CATSRDSGGAGELFF.

This clonotype appeared many times. The genes are TRBV14 and TRBJ1-2; 7 bases match TRBD1. J gave up 8 bases and V 4 bases, and 10 bases lay outside the gene matches. Germline V gene sequence: CDR1 SGHDN, CDR2 FVKESK. The CDR3 covers 14 residues. The CDR3 sequence is CASSRQTGWLGYTF. The CDR3 DNA reads TGTGCCAGCAGCCGCCAGACAGGGTGGCTCGGCTACACCTTC.

The gene calls are TRBV20-1 and TRBJ2-7; TRBD2 matches at 8 bases. Unmatched junction bases numbered 12, after V lost 5 bases and J lost 3 bases. The CDR3 is made up of 15 amino acids. CDR1 and CDR2 (germline): DFQATT, SNEGSKA (reference sequence). The CDR3 bases are TGCAGTGCTCTTTTATACCCCAGCGGGAGCTACGAGCAGTACTTC. It specifies CSALLYPSGSYEQYF.

This clonotype was observed a handful of times. The V call is TRBV11-3, the J call TRBJ1-1; 7 bases agree with TRBD1. V lost 3 bases and J lost 3; bases outside the gene matches: 4. CDR3 length equals 14 residues. Germline values: CDR1 SGHNT, CDR2 YENEEA. This chain's CDR3 is CASSFGRGDTEAFF. The CDR3 region has the DNA TGTGCCAGCAGCTTCGGCAGGGGGGACACTGAAGCTTTCTTT.

This clonotype was seen a handful of times. V and J are TRBV30 and TRBJ1-1, with D unresolved. The V end was cut by 8 bases, the J end by 0 bases, with 10 bases between. This CDR3 region has 12 residues. CDR1 GTSNPN and CDR2 SVGIG come from the germline V gene (reference sequence). CDR3 loop: CAIQNLNTEAFF. In DNA, the CDR3 is TGTGCCATACAGAACTTGAACACTGAAGCTTTCTTT.

The V gene is TRBV7-9, the J gene TRBJ2-3; 8 positions match TRBD2. Germline CDR1 reads SEHNR; CDR2 reads FQNEAQ (reference sequence). J was trimmed by 5 bases and V by 7 bases; bases with no gene match: 11. The CDR3 runs 15 residues. Here the CDR3 reads CASIPDGRAIDTQYF. DNA for the CDR3: TGTGCCAGCATTCCGGACGGGAGGGCCATAGATACGCAGTATTTT.

Details on this clonotype: The junction differs from germline at one of its ends, possibly a read error. The chain uses TRBV29-1 and TRBJ2-7; D ambiguous. CDR3 length: 14 amino acids. Germline assignment: CDR1 SQVTM and CDR2 ANQGSEA. CDR3 sequence reads: CSVEGWGSSYEQYF. The CDR3 nucleotides are TGCAGCGTCGAAGGATGGGGAAGCTCCTACGAGCAGTACTTC.

This rearrangement joins TRBV6-2 or TRBV6-3 to TRBJ1-1; the match to TRBD1 covers 7 bases. The CDR3 is 15 residues long. The ends lost 6 bases at V and 1 base at J; junction bases unmatched: 8. Per germline, CDR1 MNHEY and CDR2 SVGEGT. Here the CDR3 DNA reads TGTGCCAGCAGAAAAAATCCAGGGGGGAACACTGAAGCTTTCTTT. This codes for CASRKNPGGNTEAFF.

The chain carries TRBV12-3 or TRBV12-4 and TRBJ2-2, with 9 bases that match TRBD1. V trimming: 6 bases; J trimming: 3 bases; junction bases outside the gene matches: 11. The CDR3 is 17 amino acids. In nucleotides, the CDR3 is TGTGCCAGCAGGCCACCGGACAGGGGAGGGGACACCGGGGAGCTGTTTTTT. It codes for CASRPPDRGGDTGELFF.

The gene calls are TRBV10-3 and TRBJ1-4, with 8 positions matching TRBD1. This CDR3 has 16 residues. CDR1 ENHRY and CDR2 SYGVKD come from the germline V gene. The J segment lost 2 bases and the V segment lost 3 bases, leaving 5 bases of the junction unmatched. The DNA for the CDR3 is TGTGCCATCAGTGAAGACAGGGGTGAGACTAATGAAAAACTGTTTTTT. This gives the protein CAISEDRGETNEKLFF.

The genes are TRBV3-1 and TRBJ2-2, with D tentatively TRBD2 (5 bases). The CDR3 consists of 17 residues. Germline CDR1 LGHDT, CDR2 YNNKEL (reference sequence). Trimming shortened V by 0 bases and J by 3 bases, and 14 bases separated the two germline ends. The CDR3 DNA sequence: TGTGCCAGCAGCCAAGATTGGGTATCGGAGGACACCGGGGAGCTGTTTTTT. This codes for CASSQDWVSEDTGELFF.

This clonotype occurred a few times. The V gene is TRBV7-2, the J gene TRBJ1-1, with 7 nucleotides matching TRBD1. This CDR3 spans 14 amino acids. The V and J ends lost 4 bases and 4 bases, in that order; junction bases with no gene match: 6. Per the germline V gene, CDR1 is SGHTA and CDR2 is FQGNSA. For the CDR3, the DNA is TGTGCCAGCAGCTATACTAACAGGGGCACTGAAGCTTTCTTT. Residues: CASSYTNRGTEAFF.

The genes are TRBV29-1 and TRBJ2-5; D is perhaps TRBD2 (5 bases). Germline V gene data show CDR1 as SQVTM and CDR2 as ANQGSEA. V was pared by 6 bases and J by 3 bases, with 11 bases between. This CDR3 is 12 amino acids long. CDR3 amino acids: CSVADGKETQYF. As DNA, the CDR3 is TGCAGCGTAGCAGACGGGAAAGAGACCCAGTACTTC.

The V and J genes are TRBV7-9 and TRBJ2-1; 8 nucleotides line up with TRBD2. Germline values: CDR1 SEHNR, CDR2 FQNEAQ (reference sequence). The CDR3 length is 15 residues. V lost 3 bases to trimming and J lost 6 bases; unmatched junction nucleotides: 7. This chain's CDR3 is CASSFESSGSNEQFF. The DNA of the CDR3 is TGTGCCAGCAGCTTCGAATCAAGCGGGAGCAATGAGCAGTTCTTC.

This clonotype was counted between two and nine times. The chain recombines TRBV27 with TRBJ2-7; TRBD2 matches at 8 bases. Losses at the gene ends were 4 bases for V and 2 bases for J; bases not matched to a gene: 4. This CDR3 is built from 14 residues. Germline-derived CDR1 and CDR2 are MNHEY and SMNVEV (reference sequence). The CDR3 nucleotides read TGTGCCAGCAGTTATAGCGGGGTTCCCTACGAGCAGTACTTC. Residues: CASSYSGVPYEQYF.

The CDR3 reads CASSQELGPSGGGLTDTQYF. The CDR3 coding sequence is TGTGCCAGCAGCCAAGAACTCGGTCCTAGCGGGGGGGGACTCACAGATACGCAGTATTTT. The V gene is TRBV4-2, the J gene TRBJ2-3; 12 bases fit TRBD2. This CDR3 has 20 residues. V was pared by 0 bases and J by 2 bases, with 12 bases of the junction left unmatched. The germline gives CDR1 LGHNA, CDR2 YNFKEQ.

The chain joins TRBV2 to TRBJ2-1; D may match TRBD1 or TRBD2 (5 bases each). Germline lookup yields CDR1 SNHLY and CDR2 FYNNEI. This CDR3 has 15 residues. Trimming left V 4 bases short and J 1 base short, with 11 bases between. The CDR3 DNA sequence: TGTGCCAGCAGTGTTGGGACGGATTCCTACAATGAGCAGTTCTTC. Protein: CASSVGTDSYNEQFF.

This chain links TRBV3-1 with TRBJ2-5, with 10 bases identical to TRBD2. Germline CDR1 LGHDT, CDR2 YNNKEL (reference sequence). V dropped 5 bases and J dropped 2; count of bases not matched to a gene: 8. The CDR3 sequence is 16 residues long. The CDR3 is CASSFASGREQETQYF. CDR3 bases: TGTGCCAGCAGCTTTGCCAGCGGGAGGGAACAAGAGACCCAGTACTTC.

This clonotype was observed a few times. The genes are TRBV12-3 or TRBV12-4 and TRBJ2-3; possibly TRBD2 for D (6 bases). V was pared by 4 bases and J by 1 base, with 6 bases between. CDR3 size: 13 residues. CDR3 nucleotides: TGTGCCAGCAGTTCTAGCGGCACAGATACGCAGTATTTT. The encoded protein is CASSSSGTDTQYF.

Only a few counts were recorded for this clonotype. The chain employs TRBV4-1 and TRBJ1-1, with TRBD1 identical over 8 bases. The V gene's germline CDR1 is MGHRA and CDR2 YSYEKL. CDR3 length equals 14 residues. Losses at the gene ends were 6 bases for V and 0 bases for J; bases not matched to a gene: 3. This CDR3 is CASRGTGMNTEAFF. CDR3 coding DNA: TGCGCCAGCAGAGGGACAGGTATGAACACTGAAGCTTTCTTT.